The 8 T cell receptor beta chains listed next were all sequenced from one sample in a study of tumor-infiltrating lymphocytes in primary liver carcinoma. A constant-region primer primed TCR beta cDNA synthesis from 500 to 550 ng of total RNA. Amplification in three nested multiplex PCR rounds with slightly modified ARM-PCR gave rise to TCR beta libraries. The study ran its first two PCR rounds for about 11 cycles each, using TRBV1-TRBV30 forward primers and a C-beta reverse primer. One entry per CDR3 protein, called by TCRdb with MiXCR from the multiplex PCR reads. Here the sample spans roughly 120,000 distinct CDR3 sequences, 50% to 70% being singletons. Without any cell sorting, roughly 20-32 mg of bulk tissue yielded co-extracted RNA and DNA. The sample was liver tumor tissue from sampling region 1. Subset meaning: tumor region T1, superior pole. The receptor source for this set is a woman between 55 and 75 years old with primary liver carcinoma and hepatitis B virus infection.

This clonotype was recorded at least ten times. The chain combines TRBV12-3 or TRBV12-4 with TRBJ2-3; D remains ambiguous. CDR3 length equals 16 residues. Trimming stripped 3 bases from V and 4 bases from J, with 17 bases between. In nucleotides, the CDR3 is TGTGCCAGCAGTTTTTTTAGGAACGTAGCTGCAGATACGCAGTATTTT. Its translation is CASSFFRNVAADTQYF.

This clonotype was counted between two and nine times. The chain uses TRBV28 and TRBJ2-7; D gene ambiguous. The CDR3 totals 14 residues. V was trimmed by 4 bases and J by 3 bases, leaving 13 bases between them. Germline lookup yields CDR1 MDHEN and CDR2 SYDVKM. This CDR3 reads CASSYRHLVYEQYF. The DNA for the CDR3 is TGTGCCAGCAGTTACAGACACCTAGTCTACGAGCAGTACTTC.

Details on this clonotype: One end of the junction does not line up with germline, which may come from a read error. V is TRBV5-5 and J is TRBJ2-1; TRBD2 agrees at 13 bases. This CDR3 is built from 16 residues. Germline V lookup: CDR1 SGHKS, CDR2 YYEKEE (reference sequence). CDR3 DNA sequence: TGTGCCAGCAGCTCCGGACTAGCGGGAGCTTGCAATAAGCAGTTCTTC. Its translation is CASSSGLAGACNKQFF.

Remarks on this clonotype: One end of the junction varies from germline; a read error may be responsible. The CDR3 reads CACSLRRHAGESHF. The CDR3 nucleotides are TGTGCCTGCAGCTTAAGGCGACATGCGGGAGAGTCTCACTTT. This chain joins TRBV11-1 and TRBJ2-3, with 7 positions matching TRBD2. Per germline, CDR1 SGHAT and CDR2 FQDESV (reference sequence). The CDR3 covers 14 residues.

The chain employs TRBV19 and TRBJ2-5, with TRBD2 as a possible D gene (5 bases). This CDR3 contains 13 residues. Trimming cost V 1 base and J 5 bases, with 8 bases left between them. Germline V CDR1 and CDR2: LNHDA, SQIVND (reference sequence). The CDR3 is CASSIGLAETQYF. In nucleotides, the CDR3 is TGTGCCAGTAGTATAGGGTTAGCGGAGACCCAGTACTTC.

Comments on this clonotype: The junction and the germline gene differ at one end; a read error may be behind it. The chain has TRBV11-1 and TRBJ2-3, with TRBD1 identical over 11 bases. The CDR3 contains 15 residues. The germline V gene has CDR1 SGHAT and CDR2 FQDESV (reference sequence). This CDR3 reads CVSRLRDRGSDTQFF. The CDR3, as DNA: TGTGTCAGCCGCCTCCGGGACAGGGGGTCAGATACGCAGTTTTTT.

This chain joins TRBV11-2 and TRBJ1-4; TRBD1 might be the D (5 bases). CDR1 and CDR2 (germline): SGHAT, FQNNGV. V lost 5 bases, J lost 5 bases, and 12 bases lay in between. This CDR3 contains 14 residues. The CDR3 coding sequence is TGTGCCAGCAGCCGCCACAGGTTGAATGAAAAACTGTTTTTT. Translated, it gives CASSRHRLNEKLFF.

This chain links TRBV12-3 or TRBV12-4 with TRBJ2-1, with D uncertain. The CDR3 contains 11 residues. In DNA, the CDR3 is TGTACCTGCAGTCGTCAGCATGAGCAGTTCTTC. This codes for CTCSRQHEQFF.